A selection of T cell receptor beta chains follows, all from one sample in a study of cytomegalovirus exposure and HLA in healthy donors. Sequencing used immunoSEQ multiplex PCR; TCRdb keeps in-frame clones, though not all of them. The table records about 180,000 clones, roughly 79% of them present only once. Sequences were obtained from PBMCs. These receptors originate from a woman aged 18-29 years in good health and CMV-seropositive. Both conserved end residues are part of each CDR3. Fields, in order: D gene, CDR3 length, V gene, clone size, J gene, CDR3 protein, CDR3 DNA. D genes are given only for firm matches. Clone size, where shown, is once, few, many, or a class for clones that have expanded.

D gene: TRBD1; CDR3 length: 14; V gene: TRBV10-1; clone size: once; J gene: TRBJ1-2; CDR3 protein: CASSETRTGYGYTF; CDR3 DNA: TGCGCCAGCAGTGAGACCCGGACAGGGTATGGCTACACCTTC
D gene: .; CDR3 length: 14; V gene: TRBV28; clone size: .; J gene: TRBJ2-1; CDR3 protein: CASSLLQRGNEQFF; CDR3 DNA: TGTGCCAGCAGTTTATTACAGAGGGGGAATGAGCAGTTCTTC
D gene: TRBD1; CDR3 length: 18; V gene: TRBV5-4; clone size: .; J gene: TRBJ2-5; CDR3 protein: CASSLTPRGQGSRETQYF; CDR3 DNA: TGTGCCAGCAGCTTGACCCCCAGGGGGCAGGGTAGCCGAGAGACCCAGTACTTC
D gene: .; CDR3 length: 13; V gene: TRBV12-5; clone size: .; J gene: TRBJ1-1; CDR3 protein: CASGSIEGAEAFF; CDR3 DNA: TGTGCTAGTGGTTCTATAGAGGGGGCTGAAGCTTTCTTT
D gene: .; CDR3 length: 15; V gene: TRBV5-1; clone size: .; J gene: TRBJ2-3; CDR3 protein: CASSNDSPSTDTQYF; CDR3 DNA: TGCGCCAGCAGCAATGACTCACCTAGCACAGATACGCAGTATTTT
D gene: .; CDR3 length: 14; V gene: TRBV10-1; clone size: .; J gene: TRBJ2-4; CDR3 protein: CASSDPGLKNIQYF; CDR3 DNA: TGCGCCAGCAGTGACCCGGGACTCAAAAACATTCAGTACTTC
D gene: TRBD1; CDR3 length: 15; V gene: TRBV5-1; clone size: .; J gene: TRBJ1-4; CDR3 protein: CASSPGTGTAEKLFF; CDR3 DNA: TGCGCCAGCAGCCCGGGGACAGGGACAGCTGAAAAACTGTTTTTT
D gene: .; CDR3 length: 12; V gene: TRBV27; clone size: .; J gene: TRBJ2-7; CDR3 protein: CASTGLSGEQYF; CDR3 DNA: TGTGCCAGCACAGGACTTTCCGGCGAGCAGTACTTC
D gene: .; CDR3 length: 14; V gene: TRBV5-1; clone size: .; J gene: TRBJ2-5; CDR3 protein: CASSLEGSLGTQYF; CDR3 DNA: TGCGCCAGCAGCTTGGAGGGGTCCCTGGGGACCCAGTACTTC
D gene: TRBD1; CDR3 length: 16; V gene: TRBV7-9; clone size: .; J gene: TRBJ1-2; CDR3 protein: CASSYAPGQGAGGYTF; CDR3 DNA: TGTGCCAGCAGCTACGCACCGGGACAGGGGGCGGGTGGCTACACCTTC
D gene: TRBD1; CDR3 length: 17; V gene: TRBV7-2; clone size: few; J gene: TRBJ1-5; CDR3 protein: CASSLAKTGLGNQPQHF; CDR3 DNA: TGTGCCAGCAGCTTAGCAAAGACAGGGTTGGGAAATCAGCCCCAGCATTTT
D gene: .; CDR3 length: 13; V gene: TRBV29-1; clone size: .; J gene: TRBJ1-1; CDR3 protein: CSVTGIMNTEAFF; CDR3 DNA: TGCAGCGTTACAGGGATAATGAACACTGAAGCTTTCTTT
D gene: TRBD1; CDR3 length: 15; V gene: TRBV6-6; clone size: .; J gene: TRBJ2-7; CDR3 protein: CASSYSRDSFYEQYF; CDR3 DNA: TGTGCCAGCAGTTACTCCCGGGACAGCTTCTACGAGCAGTACTTC
D gene: .; CDR3 length: 14; V gene: TRBV10-3; clone size: .; J gene: TRBJ1-2; CDR3 protein: CAISGGLVYYGYTF; CDR3 DNA: TGTGCCATCAGTGGGGGCCTGGTTTACTATGGCTACACCTTC
D gene: TRBD2; CDR3 length: 16; V gene: TRBV19; clone size: .; J gene: TRBJ2-7; CDR3 protein: CASSTRRSGGDYEQYF; CDR3 DNA: TGTGCCAGTAGTACCCGCCGGAGCGGGGGTGACTACGAGCAGTACTTC
D gene: .; CDR3 length: 13; V gene: TRBV9; clone size: .; J gene: TRBJ1-4; CDR3 protein: CASSVGEGEKLFF; CDR3 DNA: TGTGCCAGCAGCGTAGGGGAGGGGGAAAAACTGTTTTTT
D gene: .; CDR3 length: 14; V gene: TRBV21-1; clone size: few; J gene: TRBJ1-1; CDR3 protein: CASSKHPGNTEAFF; CDR3 DNA: TGTGCCAGCAGCAAACACCCGGGGAACACTGAAGCTTTCTTT
D gene: .; CDR3 length: 15; V gene: TRBV5-8; clone size: .; J gene: TRBJ1-6; CDR3 protein: CASSFGEFYNSPLHF; CDR3 DNA: TGTGCCAGCAGCTTCGGGGAATTTTATAATTCACCCCTCCACTTT
D gene: TRBD2; CDR3 length: 21; V gene: TRBV7-6; clone size: .; J gene: TRBJ2-3; CDR3 protein: CASSSHGRSASGGSSTDTQYF; CDR3 DNA: TGTGCCAGCAGCTCCCACGGGAGGTCGGCTAGCGGGGGGTCTAGCACAGATACGCAGTATTTT
D gene: .; CDR3 length: 13; V gene: TRBV10-3; clone size: .; J gene: TRBJ2-1; CDR3 protein: CAISASGGAGQFF; CDR3 DNA: TGTGCCATCAGTGCCTCGGGCGGGGCTGGGCAGTTCTTC
D gene: TRBD1; CDR3 length: 14; V gene: TRBV11-2; clone size: once; J gene: TRBJ2-2; CDR3 protein: CASSERQGPGELFF; CDR3 DNA: TGTGCCAGCAGCGAAAGACAGGGTCCCGGGGAGCTGTTTTTT
D gene: .; CDR3 length: 13; V gene: TRBV4-1; clone size: .; J gene: TRBJ2-3; CDR3 protein: CASSPGNTDTQYF; CDR3 DNA: TGCGCCAGCAGCCCCGGGAACACAGATACGCAGTATTTT
D gene: .; CDR3 length: 12; V gene: TRBV5-4; clone size: few; J gene: TRBJ2-1; CDR3 protein: CASSLGENEQFF; CDR3 DNA: TGTGCCAGCAGCTTGGGGGAGAATGAGCAGTTCTTC
D gene: TRBD1; CDR3 length: 14; V gene: TRBV6-6; clone size: .; J gene: TRBJ2-7; CDR3 protein: CASSFDRGPYEQYF; CDR3 DNA: TGTGCCAGCAGTTTCGACAGGGGGCCCTACGAGCAGTACTTC
D gene: .; CDR3 length: 12; V gene: TRBV2; clone size: .; J gene: TRBJ2-7; CDR3 protein: CASSATGYEQCF; CDR3 DNA: TGTGCCAGCAGTGCGACGGGTTACGAGCAGTGCTTC
D gene: TRBD1; CDR3 length: 17; V gene: TRBV28; clone size: .; J gene: TRBJ1-6; CDR3 protein: CASEQGQASSYNSPLHF; CDR3 DNA: TGTGCCAGCGAACAAGGACAGGCGAGCTCCTATAATTCACCCCTCCACTTT
D gene: .; CDR3 length: 14; V gene: TRBV29-1; clone size: .; J gene: TRBJ1-2; CDR3 protein: CSVGLQGPNYGYTF; CDR3 DNA: TGCAGCGTGGGCCTTCAGGGGCCTAACTATGGCTACACCTTC
D gene: .; CDR3 length: 12; V gene: TRBV18; clone size: .; J gene: TRBJ1-2; CDR3 protein: CASSTTTGGYTF; CDR3 DNA: TGTGCCAGCTCAACAACGACGGGGGGCTACACCTTC
D gene: .; CDR3 length: 15; V gene: TRBV10-3; clone size: .; J gene: TRBJ1-1; CDR3 protein: CAITPGGRENTEAFF; CDR3 DNA: TGTGCCATCACACCGGGAGGTCGGGAGAACACTGAAGCTTTCTTT
D gene: .; CDR3 length: 17; V gene: TRBV27; clone size: .; J gene: TRBJ1-6; CDR3 protein: CASSFNPPWARNSPLHF; CDR3 DNA: TGTGCCAGCAGTTTTAACCCCCCTTGGGCTCGAAATTCACCCCTCCACTTT
D gene: .; CDR3 length: 15; V gene: TRBV7-9; clone size: .; J gene: TRBJ1-1; CDR3 protein: CASSRPFSVNTEAFF; CDR3 DNA: TGTGCCAGCAGCCGCCCCTTTAGCGTGAACACTGAAGCTTTCTTT
D gene: TRBD1; CDR3 length: 15; V gene: TRBV7-2; clone size: .; J gene: TRBJ2-5; CDR3 protein: CASSFGTGARETQYF; CDR3 DNA: TGTGCCAGCAGCTTCGGGACAGGAGCGAGAGAGACCCAGTACTTC
D gene: .; CDR3 length: 14; V gene: TRBV7-9; clone size: .; J gene: TRBJ1-1; CDR3 protein: CASSSGLLKGKAFF; CDR3 DNA: TGTGCCAGCAGCTCGGGACTCCTCAAAGGCAAAGCTTTCTTT
D gene: TRBD2; CDR3 length: 17; V gene: TRBV11-2; clone size: .; J gene: TRBJ2-1; CDR3 protein: CASSSIWLRGGNNEQFF; CDR3 DNA: TGTGCCAGCAGCTCAATTTGGTTGCGGGGGGGCAACAATGAGCAGTTCTTC
D gene: TRBD1; CDR3 length: 16; V gene: TRBV6-1; clone size: .; J gene: TRBJ1-5; CDR3 protein: CASSEPYRGRNQPQHF; CDR3 DNA: TGTGCCAGCAGTGAACCATACAGGGGAAGGAATCAGCCCCAGCATTTT
D gene: .; CDR3 length: 10; V gene: TRBV20-1; clone size: .; J gene: TRBJ1-1; CDR3 protein: CSAGRAEAFF; CDR3 DNA: TGCAGTGCTGGGAGGGCAGAAGCTTTCTTT
D gene: .; CDR3 length: 16; V gene: TRBV13; clone size: .; J gene: TRBJ2-7; CDR3 protein: CASSEGAGSTSYEQYF; CDR3 DNA: TGTGCCAGCAGCGAAGGGGCAGGGTCCACCTCCTACGAGCAGTACTTC
D gene: .; CDR3 length: 13; V gene: TRBV5-1; clone size: .; J gene: TRBJ2-1; CDR3 protein: CASSLTLYNEQFF; CDR3 DNA: TGCGCCAGCAGCTTGACCCTATACAATGAGCAGTTCTTC
D gene: TRBD1; CDR3 length: 15; V gene: TRBV6-1; clone size: .; J gene: TRBJ1-6; CDR3 protein: CASSELSGGGSPLHF; CDR3 DNA: TGTGCCAGCAGTGAATTATCAGGGGGCGGCTCACCCCTCCACTTT
D gene: TRBD2; CDR3 length: 17; V gene: TRBV9; clone size: .; J gene: TRBJ2-1; CDR3 protein: CASSVASGGTISDEQFF; CDR3 DNA: TGTGCCAGCAGCGTAGCATCGGGCGGGACTATCTCTGATGAGCAGTTCTTC
D gene: TRBD1; CDR3 length: 16; V gene: TRBV5-4; clone size: .; J gene: TRBJ2-5; CDR3 protein: CASSLRQGLIGETQYF; CDR3 DNA: TGTGCCAGCAGCTTACGACAGGGGCTGATTGGGGAGACCCAGTACTTC
D gene: TRBD1; CDR3 length: 13; V gene: TRBV9; clone size: .; J gene: TRBJ2-1; CDR3 protein: CASSVTGVNEQFF; CDR3 DNA: TGTGCCAGCAGCGTAACAGGGGTGAATGAGCAGTTCTTC
D gene: TRBD2; CDR3 length: 16; V gene: TRBV15; clone size: once; J gene: TRBJ2-7; CDR3 protein: CATSRGLAGATYEQYF; CDR3 DNA: TGTGCCACCAGCAGAGGACTAGCGGGGGCAACCTACGAGCAGTACTTC
D gene: TRBD1; CDR3 length: 14; V gene: TRBV29-1; clone size: once; J gene: TRBJ2-1; CDR3 protein: CSVDAGGGLNEQFF; CDR3 DNA: TGCAGCGTGGATGCAGGGGGCGGGTTAAATGAGCAGTTCTTC
D gene: .; CDR3 length: 15; V gene: TRBV19; clone size: .; J gene: TRBJ2-7; CDR3 protein: CASSFRGQSAYEQYF; CDR3 DNA: TGTGCCAGTAGTTTCCGTGGACAGTCTGCCTACGAGCAGTACTTC
D gene: TRBD2; CDR3 length: 15; V gene: TRBV7-9; clone size: .; J gene: TRBJ2-2; CDR3 protein: CASSLGTSWTGELFF; CDR3 DNA: TGTGCCAGCAGCTTAGGGACTAGTTGGACCGGGGAGCTGTTTTTT
D gene: TRBD1; CDR3 length: 15; V gene: TRBV6-5; clone size: .; J gene: TRBJ1-5; CDR3 protein: CASSSRRQGNQPQHF; CDR3 DNA: TGTGCCAGCAGTTCCCGAAGACAGGGGAATCAGCCCCAGCATTTT
D gene: TRBD1; CDR3 length: 17; V gene: TRBV14; clone size: .; J gene: TRBJ2-5; CDR3 protein: CASSQGGQGAWRETQYF; CDR3 DNA: TGTGCCAGCAGCCAAGGTGGACAGGGGGCTTGGCGAGAGACCCAGTACTTC
D gene: TRBD1; CDR3 length: 14; V gene: TRBV19; clone size: .; J gene: TRBJ1-1; CDR3 protein: CASSPGQGVTEAFF; CDR3 DNA: TGTGCCAGTAGTCCCGGACAGGGGGTAACTGAAGCTTTCTTT
D gene: .; CDR3 length: 20; V gene: TRBV5-1; clone size: .; J gene: TRBJ2-5; CDR3 protein: CASSSEDGAIWRGGEETQYF; CDR3 DNA: TGCGCCAGCAGCTCCGAAGATGGGGCCATCTGGCGGGGCGGGGAGGAGACCCAGTACTTC
D gene: TRBD1; CDR3 length: 15; V gene: TRBV4-1; clone size: .; J gene: TRBJ1-1; CDR3 protein: CASSQEVTGEAEAFF; CDR3 DNA: TGCGCCAGCAGCCAAGAGGTGACAGGGGAAGCTGAAGCTTTCTTT
D gene: TRBD1; CDR3 length: 15; V gene: TRBV6-6; clone size: .; J gene: TRBJ1-1; CDR3 protein: CASSSEPTGSTEAFF; CDR3 DNA: TGTGCCAGCAGTTCCGAACCGACAGGGAGTACTGAAGCTTTCTTT
D gene: TRBD1; CDR3 length: 14; V gene: TRBV15; clone size: once; J gene: TRBJ2-7; CDR3 protein: CATSRGGQAYEQYF; CDR3 DNA: TGTGCCACCAGCAGAGGGGGACAGGCCTACGAGCAGTACTTC
D gene: .; CDR3 length: 14; V gene: TRBV30; clone size: .; J gene: TRBJ1-1; CDR3 protein: CAWSRQPMNTEAFF; CDR3 DNA: TGTGCCTGGAGTCGACAGCCCATGAACACTGAAGCTTTCTTT